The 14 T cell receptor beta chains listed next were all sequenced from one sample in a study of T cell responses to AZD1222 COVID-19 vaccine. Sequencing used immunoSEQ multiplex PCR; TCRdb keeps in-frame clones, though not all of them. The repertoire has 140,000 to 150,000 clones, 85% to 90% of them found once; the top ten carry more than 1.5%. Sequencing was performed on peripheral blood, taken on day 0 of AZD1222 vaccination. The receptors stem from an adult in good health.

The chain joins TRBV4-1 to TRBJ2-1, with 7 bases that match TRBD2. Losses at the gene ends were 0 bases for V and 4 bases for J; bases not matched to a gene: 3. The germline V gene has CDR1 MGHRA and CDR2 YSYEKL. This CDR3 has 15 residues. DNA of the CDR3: TGCGCCAGCAGCCAAGATAGGACTAGGTACAATGAGCAGTTCTTC. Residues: CASSQDRTRYNEQFF.

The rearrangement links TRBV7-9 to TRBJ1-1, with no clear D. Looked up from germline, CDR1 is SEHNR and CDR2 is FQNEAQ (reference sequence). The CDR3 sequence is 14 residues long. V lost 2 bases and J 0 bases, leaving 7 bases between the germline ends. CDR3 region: CASSLTQMNTEAFF. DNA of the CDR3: TGTGCCAGCAGCTTAACACAGATGAACACTGAAGCTTTCTTT.

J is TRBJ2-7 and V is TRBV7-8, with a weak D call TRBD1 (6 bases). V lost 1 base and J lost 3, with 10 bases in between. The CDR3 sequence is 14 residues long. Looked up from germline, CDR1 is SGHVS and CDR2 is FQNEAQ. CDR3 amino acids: CASSLDRVGYEQYF. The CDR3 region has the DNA TGTGCCAGCAGCTTAGACAGGGTAGGCTACGAGCAGTACTTC.

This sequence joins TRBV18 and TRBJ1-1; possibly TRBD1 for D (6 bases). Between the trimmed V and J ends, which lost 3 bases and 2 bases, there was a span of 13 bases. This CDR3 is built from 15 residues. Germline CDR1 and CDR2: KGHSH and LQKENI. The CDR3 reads CASSPQGKRNTEAFF. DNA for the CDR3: TGTGCCAGCTCACCGCAGGGGAAGAGAAACACTGAAGCTTTCTTT.

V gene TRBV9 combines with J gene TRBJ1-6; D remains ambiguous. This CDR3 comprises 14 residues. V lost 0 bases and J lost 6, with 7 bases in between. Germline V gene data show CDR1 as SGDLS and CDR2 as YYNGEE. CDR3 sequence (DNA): TGTGCCAGCAGCGTAGATCCGGGTAATTCACCCCTCCACTTT. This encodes CASSVDPGNSPLHF.

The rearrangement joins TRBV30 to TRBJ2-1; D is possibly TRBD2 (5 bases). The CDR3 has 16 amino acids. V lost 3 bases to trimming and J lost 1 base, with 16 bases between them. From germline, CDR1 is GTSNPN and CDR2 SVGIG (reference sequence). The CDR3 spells CAWSRRRRGSYNEQFF. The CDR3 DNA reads TGTGCCTGGAGCCGGAGGAGGAGAGGGTCCTACAATGAGCAGTTCTTC.

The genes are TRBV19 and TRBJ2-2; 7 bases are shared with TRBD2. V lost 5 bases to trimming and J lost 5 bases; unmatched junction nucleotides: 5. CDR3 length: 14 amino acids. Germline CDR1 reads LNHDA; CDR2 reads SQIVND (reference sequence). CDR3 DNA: TGTGCCAGTAGTTCCCAGGGAGGGACCGGGGAGCTGTTTTTT. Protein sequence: CASSSQGGTGELFF.

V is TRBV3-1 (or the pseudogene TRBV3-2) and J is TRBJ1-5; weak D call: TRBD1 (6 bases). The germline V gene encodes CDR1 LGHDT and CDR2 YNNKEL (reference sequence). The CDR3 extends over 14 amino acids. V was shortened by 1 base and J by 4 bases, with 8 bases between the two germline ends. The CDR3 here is CASSQVQGNQPQHF. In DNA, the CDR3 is TGTGCCAGCAGCCAAGTGCAGGGGAATCAGCCCCAGCATTTT.

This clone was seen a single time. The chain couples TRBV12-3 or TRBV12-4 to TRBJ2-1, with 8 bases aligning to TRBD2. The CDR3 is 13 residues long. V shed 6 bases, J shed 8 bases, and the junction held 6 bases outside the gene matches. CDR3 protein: CASRLTSVDEQFF. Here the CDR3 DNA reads TGTGCCAGCAGACTGACTAGCGTAGATGAGCAGTTCTTC.

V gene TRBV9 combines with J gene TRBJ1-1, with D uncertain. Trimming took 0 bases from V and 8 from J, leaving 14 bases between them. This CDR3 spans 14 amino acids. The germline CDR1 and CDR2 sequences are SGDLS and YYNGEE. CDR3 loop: CASSVAGAGREAFF. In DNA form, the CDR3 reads TGTGCCAGCAGCGTAGCCGGAGCCGGCCGAGAAGCTTTCTTT.

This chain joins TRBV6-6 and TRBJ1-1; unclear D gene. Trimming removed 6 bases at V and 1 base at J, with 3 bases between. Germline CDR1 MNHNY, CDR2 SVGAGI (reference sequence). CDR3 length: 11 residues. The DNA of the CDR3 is TGTGCCAGCAGAACGAACACTGAAGCTTTCTTT. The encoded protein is CASRTNTEAFF.

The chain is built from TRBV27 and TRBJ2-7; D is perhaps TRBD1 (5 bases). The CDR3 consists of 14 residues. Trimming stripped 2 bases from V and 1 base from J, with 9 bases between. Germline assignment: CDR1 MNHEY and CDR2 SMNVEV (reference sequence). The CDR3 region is CASSLKGPSYEQYF. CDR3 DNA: TGTGCCAGCAGTTTAAAGGGGCCTTCCTACGAGCAGTACTTC.

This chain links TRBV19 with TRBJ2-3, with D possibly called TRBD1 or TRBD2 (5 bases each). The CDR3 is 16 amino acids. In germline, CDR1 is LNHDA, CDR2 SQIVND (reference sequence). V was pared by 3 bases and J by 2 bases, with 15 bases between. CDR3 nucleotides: TGTGCCAGTAGTATCGGGGCGAATTGGGACACAGATACGCAGTATTTT. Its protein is CASSIGANWDTDTQYF.

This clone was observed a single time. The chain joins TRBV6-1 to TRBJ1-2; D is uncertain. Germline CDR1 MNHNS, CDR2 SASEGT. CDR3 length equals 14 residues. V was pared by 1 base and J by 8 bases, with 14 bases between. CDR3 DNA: TGTGCCAGCAGTGAAGAGGTCCGCTCCGGGGGCTACACCTTC. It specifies CASSEEVRSGGYTF.